These 9 T cell receptor beta chains were all obtained from the same sample, sequenced in a study of shared clonotypes between healthy human individuals. The repertoire was sequenced with immunoSEQ multiplex PCR; TCRdb's copy has only in-frame clones and lacks some. The data contain 2 million to 3 million clones, approximately 93% of them seen just once; the ten biggest clones take up around 0.4%. The sample was naive CD4+ T cells from PBMCs. The subset was: CD45RA+ positively selected. The receptor set was obtained from a man between 18 and 29 years old in good health. Some clones in this sample may be carry-over from other donors' samples.

The rearrangement links TRBV14 to TRBJ2-1, with 9 bases that match TRBD2. Germline lookup yields CDR1 SGHDN and CDR2 FVKESK. The V segment lost 4 bases and the J segment 4 bases; nucleotides outside the gene matches: 5. This CDR3 has 15 amino acids. CDR3 in DNA: TGTGCCAGCAGCCCCCTAGCGGGATGGTACAATGAGCAGTTCTTC. Translated: CASSPLAGWYNEQFF.

J is TRBJ1-5 and V is TRBV10-3; 7 bases agree with TRBD1. Germline CDR1 ENHRY, CDR2 SYGVKD. CDR3 size: 12 residues. J gave up 4 bases and V 10 bases, and 4 bases lay outside the gene matches. DNA for the CDR3: TGTGCCACCGGACAGGCTAATCAGCCCCAGCATTTT. Protein product: CATGQANQPQHF.

CDR3 DNA sequence: TGTGCCAGCAGCCGACCGGGAGCAAACACCGGGGAGCTGTTTTTT. Protein sequence: CASSRPGANTGELFF. The chain has TRBV7-9 and TRBJ2-2; weak D call: TRBD2 (6 bases). V was cut by 5 bases and J by 2 bases, with 12 bases left in between. The CDR3 is made up of 15 amino acids. Germline V lookup: CDR1 SEHNR, CDR2 FQNEAQ (reference sequence).

The chain has TRBV6-6 and TRBJ1-2; the match to TRBD1 covers 8 bases. The germline V gene has CDR1 MNHNY and CDR2 SVGAGI (reference sequence). J was trimmed by 3 bases and V by 5 bases; bases with no gene match: 2. The CDR3 extends over 13 amino acids. CDR3 DNA: TGTGCCAGCAGTCTGGACAGGGACTATGGCTACACCTTC. Protein product: CASSLDRDYGYTF.

The chain combines TRBV9 with TRBJ1-1; no clear D gene. The germline CDR1 and CDR2 sequences are SGDLS and YYNGEE. CDR3 length: 13 residues. Deletions cut 0 bases from V and 5 bases from J, with 8 bases between. CDR3 sequence reads: CASSVGTWTEAFF. Here the CDR3 DNA reads TGTGCCAGCAGCGTAGGGACCTGGACTGAAGCTTTCTTT.

The DNA of the CDR3 is TGTGCCAGCTCACCTCGGGCCAACTACGAGCAGTACTTC. The encoded protein is CASSPRANYEQYF. The V and J genes are TRBV18 and TRBJ2-7; D remains ambiguous. V was trimmed by 3 bases and J by 3 bases, leaving 9 bases between them. Germline loops: CDR1 KGHSH, CDR2 LQKENI. There are 13 residues in the CDR3.

The genes are TRBV19 and TRBJ1-4; D is possibly TRBD1 (6 bases). In germline, CDR1 is LNHDA, CDR2 SQIVND (reference sequence). V was shortened by 5 bases and J by 0 bases, with 13 bases between the two germline ends. CDR3 size: 16 residues. CDR3 DNA: TGTGCCAGTAGTCCATATCGGACAGCAACTAATGAAAAACTGTTTTTT. Amino acid sequence: CASSPYRTATNEKLFF.

On this clone: The identical CDR3 is also encoded by other nucleotide sequences in the sample. The chain uses TRBV5-1 and TRBJ2-1; 13 nucleotides line up with TRBD2. Germline trimming cut 3 bases from V and 5 bases from J; bases unmatched to any gene: 2. CDR1 SGHRS and CDR2 YFSETQ come from the germline V gene. The CDR3 is 15 amino acids. CDR3 in DNA: TGCGCCAGCAGCTGGGGACTAGCGGGAAACAATGAGCAGTTCTTC. The encoded protein is CASSWGLAGNNEQFF. The whole variable domain, filled in from reference TRBV5-1 and TRBJ2-1, reads KAGVTQTPRYLIKTRGQQVTLSCSPISGHRSVSWYQQTPGQGLQFLFEYFSETQRNKGNFPGRFSGRQFSNSRSEMNVSTLELGDSALYLCASSWGLAGNNEQFFGPGTRLTVL.

Here the CDR3 DNA reads TGTGCCATCAGTGGTGGGACAGGGGATTCTAATTCACCCCTCCACTTT. Encoded protein: CAISGGTGDSNSPLHF. V and J are TRBV10-3 and TRBJ1-6; 10 positions agree with TRBD1. From germline, CDR1 is ENHRY and CDR2 SYGVKD. The CDR3 has 16 amino acids. V dropped 4 bases and J dropped 6; count of bases not matched to a gene: 6.